Here is one T cell receptor beta chain with its context. Its specificity is not known. Uncontrolled infection, other autoimmune disease, pregnancy or lactation led to exclusion. Orbital computed tomography and thyroid ultrasound, together with serum TRAb and thyroxine and clinical symptoms, were used for diagnoses. TCR beta CDR3 region amplification was performed from RNA transcripts. A set of HTBI primers served as the primers for a first-round RT-PCR of the TCR CDR3. Via MiXCR, TCRdb re-called the multiplex PCR reads, giving one row per CDR3 protein. The repertoire has hundreds of thousands of distinct CDR3 sequences, over 11% of them found once; the top ten carry under 7%. This specimen belongs to a study of T cells in Graves' hyperthyroidism and ophthalmopathy. Trimming took 3 bases from V and 5 from J, leaving 12 bases between them. Germline V gene data show CDR1 as SGHDT and CDR2 as YYEEEE. The CDR3 totals 13 residues.

General study findings and limits: From stable hyperthyroidism, ophthalmopathy was set apart by a 13 V-J model.

The sequenced material came from blood. The TCR was taken from a woman aged 25 to 39 with Graves' hyperthyroidism that later progressed to Graves' ophthalmopathy. The chain joins TRBV5-6 to TRBJ2-7, with D unresolved. CDR3: CASSSYLENEQYF. The CDR3 nucleotides are TGTGCCAGCAGCTCCTATCTTGAAAACGAGCAGTACTTC. Based on the CDR3 plus reference TRBV5-6 and TRBJ2-7, the full variable domain is DAGVTQSPTHLIKTRGQQVTLRCSPKSGHDTVSWYQQALGQGPQFIFQYYEEEERQRGNFPDRFSGHQFPNYSSELNVNALLLGDSALYLCASSSYLENEQYFGPGTRLTVT.